The entry below describes one T cell receptor (beta chain). The antigen it recognizes is unknown. No clone much larger than this one lies a single base away; base qualities are absent. The library was obtained by the immunoSEQ multiplex PCR assay. TCRdb limited this immuneACCESS table to in-frame rearrangements with V and J called. A share of clones is missing; checked studies link under half to unresolved V genes, and the rest is unexplained. Counted in this sample were approximately 70,000 clones; more than 75% of them appeared once. 3% to 4% of the sample belongs to the ten largest clones. This entry is derived from a study of control samples from healthy donors and cancer patients (dated by TCRdb to about 2020). The CDR3 spans 16 residues, from the cysteine through the phenylalanine. The sequence is cut down to CDR3 DNA, 48 bases in frame from base 1. According to the germline V gene, CDR1 reads SGHNT and CDR2 reads YENEEA. Clipping removes 5 bases from V and 7 bases from J, with 7 as the unmatched junction base count.

This TCR derives from a woman between 50 and 59 years old in good health. The chain joins TRBV11-3 to TRBJ2-1, with 14 junctional bases fitting TRBD2. Sequencing was done on a sample of blood. The CDR3 protein sequence reads: CASSPGTSGSVNEQFF. In nucleotide form, the sequence is TGTGCCAGCAGCCCTGGGACTAGCGGGAGTGTAAATGAGCAGTTCTTC. Reference TRBV11-3 and TRBJ2-1 proteins supply the regions before and after the CDR3; the full variable domain is: EAGVVQSPRYKIIEKKQPVAFWCNPISGHNTLYWYLQNLGQGPELLIRYENEEAVDDSQLPKDRFSAERLKGVDSTLKIQPAELGDSAVYLCASSPGTSGSVNEQFFGPGTRLTVL.